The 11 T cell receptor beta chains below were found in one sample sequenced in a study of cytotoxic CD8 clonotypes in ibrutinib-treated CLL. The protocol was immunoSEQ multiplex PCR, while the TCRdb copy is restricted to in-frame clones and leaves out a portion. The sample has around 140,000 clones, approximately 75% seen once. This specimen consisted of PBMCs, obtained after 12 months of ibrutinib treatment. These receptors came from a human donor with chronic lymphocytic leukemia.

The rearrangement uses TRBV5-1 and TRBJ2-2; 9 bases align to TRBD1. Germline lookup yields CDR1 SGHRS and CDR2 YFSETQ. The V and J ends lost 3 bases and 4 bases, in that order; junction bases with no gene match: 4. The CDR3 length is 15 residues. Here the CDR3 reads CASSSGTGFTGELFF. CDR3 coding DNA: TGCGCCAGCAGCTCCGGGACAGGGTTCACCGGGGAGCTGTTTTTT. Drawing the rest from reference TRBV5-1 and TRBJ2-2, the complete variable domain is KAGVTQTPRYLIKTRGQQVTLSCSPISGHRSVSWYQQTPGQGLQFLFEYFSETQRNKGNFPGRFSGRQFSNSRSEMNVSTLELGDSALYLCASSSGTGFTGELFFGEGSRLTVL.

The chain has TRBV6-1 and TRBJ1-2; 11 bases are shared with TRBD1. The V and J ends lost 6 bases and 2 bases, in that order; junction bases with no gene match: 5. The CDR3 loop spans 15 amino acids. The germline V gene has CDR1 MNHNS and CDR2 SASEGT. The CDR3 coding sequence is TGTGCCAGCAGGGCCGGGACAGGGGGAAACTATGGCTACACCTTC. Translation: CASRAGTGGNYGYTF.

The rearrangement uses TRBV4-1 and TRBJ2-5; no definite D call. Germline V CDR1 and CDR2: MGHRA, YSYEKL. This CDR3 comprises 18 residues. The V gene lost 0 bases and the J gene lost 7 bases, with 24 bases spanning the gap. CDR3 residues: CASSQEVNPLIDKGTQYF. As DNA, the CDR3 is TGCGCCAGCAGCCAAGAAGTGAACCCACTTATAGATAAGGGGACCCAGTACTTC.

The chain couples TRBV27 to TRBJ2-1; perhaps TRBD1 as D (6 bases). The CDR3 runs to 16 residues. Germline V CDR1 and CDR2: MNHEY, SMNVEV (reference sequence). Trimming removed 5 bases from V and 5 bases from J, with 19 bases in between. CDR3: CASSLLTGFLHNEQFF. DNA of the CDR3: TGTGCCAGCAGTCTATTAACAGGGTTCCTTCACAATGAGCAGTTCTTC.

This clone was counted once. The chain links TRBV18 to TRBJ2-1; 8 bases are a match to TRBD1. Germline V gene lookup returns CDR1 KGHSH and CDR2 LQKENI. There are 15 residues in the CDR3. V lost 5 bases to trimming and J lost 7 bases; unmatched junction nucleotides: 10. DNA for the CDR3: TGTGCCAGCTCAGAGGGACAGGCGACGGGGAATGAGCAGTTCTTC. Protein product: CASSEGQATGNEQFF.

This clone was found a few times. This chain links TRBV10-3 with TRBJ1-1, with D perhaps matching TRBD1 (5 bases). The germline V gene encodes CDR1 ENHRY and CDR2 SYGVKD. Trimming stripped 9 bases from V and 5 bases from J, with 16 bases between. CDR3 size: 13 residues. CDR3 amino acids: CAIMGERTTEAFF. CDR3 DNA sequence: TGTGCCATAATGGGGGAGAGGACGACTGAAGCTTTCTTT.

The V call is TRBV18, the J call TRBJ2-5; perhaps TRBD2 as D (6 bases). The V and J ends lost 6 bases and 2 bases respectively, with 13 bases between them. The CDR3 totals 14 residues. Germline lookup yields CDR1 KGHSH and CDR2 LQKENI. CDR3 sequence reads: CASSMGGSQETQYF. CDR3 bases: TGTGCCAGCTCGATGGGAGGCAGTCAAGAGACCCAGTACTTC.

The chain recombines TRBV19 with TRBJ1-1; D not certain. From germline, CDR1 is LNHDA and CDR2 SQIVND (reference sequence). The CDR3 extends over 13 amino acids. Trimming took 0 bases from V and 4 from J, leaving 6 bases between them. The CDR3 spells CASSIDVGTEAFF. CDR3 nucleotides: TGTGCCAGTAGTATAGACGTCGGCACTGAAGCTTTCTTT.

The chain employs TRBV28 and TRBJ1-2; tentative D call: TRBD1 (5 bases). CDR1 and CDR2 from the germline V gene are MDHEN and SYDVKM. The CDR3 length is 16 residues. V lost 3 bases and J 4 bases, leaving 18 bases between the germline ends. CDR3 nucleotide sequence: TGTGCCAGCAGTTTGCCAGGGTCGCCACTAACCTATGGCTACACCTTC. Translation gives CASSLPGSPLTYGYTF.

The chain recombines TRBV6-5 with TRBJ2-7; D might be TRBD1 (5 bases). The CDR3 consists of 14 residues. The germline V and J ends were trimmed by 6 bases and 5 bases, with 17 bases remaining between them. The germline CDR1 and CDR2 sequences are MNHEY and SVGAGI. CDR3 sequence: CASSYRRPTDEQYF. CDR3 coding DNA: TGTGCCAGCAGCTACAGGAGACCTACTGACGAGCAGTACTTC.

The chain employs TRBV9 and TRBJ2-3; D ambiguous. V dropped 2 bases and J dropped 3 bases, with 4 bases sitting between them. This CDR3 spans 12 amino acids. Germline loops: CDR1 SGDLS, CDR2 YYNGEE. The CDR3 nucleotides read TGTGCCAGCAGCGTGGTGACAGATACGCAGTATTTT. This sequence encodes CASSVVTDTQYF.